This T cell receptor (beta chain) was documented in a study of shared T cell receptors in the human thymus. The ends were cut back, 5 bases at V and 4 bases at J, with 12 bases in the middle. The CDR3 is 13 amino acids. Per germline, CDR1 MDHEN and CDR2 SYDVKM. The method was immunoSEQ multiplex PCR; TCRdb's version includes in-frame clones alone and lacks a portion of them. Of about 380,000 clones in the sample, 95% were seen once. The sequencing input was thymocytes. The origin of this receptor is a human donor. This chain connects TRBV28 to TRBJ2-7; D unresolved. The CDR3 sequence: CASSNRRPYEQYF. DNA of the CDR3: TGTGCCAGCAGTAACCGACGGCCATACGAGCAGTACTTC.